Below are 21 T cell receptor beta chains sequenced from a single sample in a study of blood T cell repertoires in COVID-19 (dated by TCRdb to 2018 to 2020). Libraries were built with the immunoSEQ multiplex PCR assay. In its TCRdb copy, this immuneACCESS table keeps in-frame sequences only and misses some clones. Where compared with another copy, unresolved V genes explain less than half of these, and the others have no known cause. The sample includes about 180,000 clones, with less than 85% observed a single time. The top ten clonotypes cover 8.1% of the sample. Material for sequencing was peripheral blood. These receptors originate from an older woman with COVID-19, enrolled during active disease.

The V gene is TRBV7-3, the J gene TRBJ1-1, with 7 nucleotides matching TRBD1. The length of the CDR3 is 14 residues. V was clipped by 6 bases and J by 0 bases; unmatched bases: 4. Germline CDR1 is SGHTA and CDR2 is FQGTGA. The CDR3 spells CASSLDRVNTEAFF. CDR3 nucleotide sequence: TGTGCCAGCAGTCTAGACAGGGTGAACACTGAAGCTTTCTTT.

The J gene is TRBJ1-6, the V gene TRBV27, with TRBD1 matching 8 bases. With V trimmed by 6 bases and J by 10 bases, 8 bases remained unmatched. Germline assignment: CDR1 MNHEY and CDR2 SMNVEV (reference sequence). The CDR3 contains 14 residues. Written as DNA, the CDR3 is TGTGCCAGCAGCCCCGACAGGGGAGGGTCACCCCTCCACTTT. Protein sequence: CASSPDRGGSPLHF.

J is TRBJ1-5 and V is TRBV6-5, with 10 bases that match TRBD1. Germline V CDR1 and CDR2: MNHEY, SVGAGI. This CDR3 is 14 amino acids long. J lost 7 bases, V lost 10 bases, and 10 bases had no gene match. The CDR3 loop is CATSGQGTGQPQHF. CDR3 nucleotides: TGTGCCACATCGGGACAGGGGACGGGCCAGCCCCAGCATTTT.

The chain employs TRBV29-1 and TRBJ2-1; TRBD1 matches at 7 bases. The V segment lost 1 base and the J segment 4 bases; nucleotides outside the gene matches: 19. CDR3 size: 19 residues. CDR1 is SQVTM, CDR2 ANQGSEA, per germline. CDR3 protein: CSVEVGAPGTVGRYNEQFF. CDR3 nucleotides: TGCAGCGTTGAAGTGGGGGCCCCCGGGACAGTGGGGAGATACAATGAGCAGTTCTTC.

The CDR3 DNA sequence: TGTGCCAGCAGCGAACAGGGTTCTGACGAGCAGTACTTC. Protein product: CASSEQGSDEQYF. The chain has TRBV9 and TRBJ2-7, with TRBD1 as a possible D gene (6 bases). This CDR3 contains 13 residues. V lost 3 bases and J 5 bases, leaving 12 bases between the germline ends. From germline, CDR1 is SGDLS and CDR2 YYNGEE.

The chain links TRBV7-2 to TRBJ2-7, with 7 bases identical to TRBD2. The J segment lost 0 bases and the V segment lost 1 base, leaving 6 bases of the junction unmatched. Germline assignment: CDR1 SGHTA and CDR2 FQGNSA. The CDR3 loop spans 16 amino acids. CDR3 residues: CASSLVSGGSSYEQYF. In DNA, the CDR3 is TGTGCCAGCAGCTTAGTTTCCGGCGGGAGCTCCTACGAGCAGTACTTC. Full variable domain (missing parts from reference TRBV7-2 and TRBJ2-7): GAGVSQSPSNKVTEKGKDVELRCDPISGHTALYWYRQSLGQGLEFLIYFQGNSAPDKSGLPSDRFSAERTGGSVSTLTIQRTQQEDSAVYLCASSLVSGGSSYEQYFGPGTRLTVT.

The V call is TRBV14, the J call TRBJ2-3; no firm D call. CDR3 size: 13 residues. Germline CDR1 reads SGHDN; CDR2 reads FVKESK. The V end was cut by 2 bases, the J end by 2 bases, with 5 bases between. CDR3 sequence (DNA): TGTGCCAGCAGCCAAATCGTCACAGATACGCAGTATTTT. Translating gives CASSQIVTDTQYF.

This clone was found once. The J gene is TRBJ2-1, the V gene TRBV9, with 7 nucleotides matching TRBD2. This CDR3 has 16 amino acids. The germline CDR1 and CDR2 sequences are SGDLS and YYNGEE. J gave up 6 bases and V 0 bases, and 9 bases lay outside the gene matches. CDR3 amino acids: CASSVATRGSPNEQFF. The DNA of the CDR3 is TGTGCCAGCAGCGTAGCTACCCGCGGGAGTCCCAATGAGCAGTTCTTC.

This clone was detected only once. The genes are TRBV6-5 and TRBJ2-5; 9 nucleotides agree with TRBD1. In germline, CDR1 is MNHEY, CDR2 SVGAGI. This CDR3 contains 14 residues. V was clipped by 6 bases and J by 4 bases; unmatched bases: 6. CDR3 sequence (DNA): TGTGCCAGCAGGGACAGGGGCCCCGTAGAGACCCAGTACTTC. Protein sequence: CASRDRGPVETQYF.

The chain links TRBV5-1 to TRBJ2-3; D perhaps matches TRBD1 (6 bases). The CDR3 is 16 residues long. Trimming took off 1 base at V and 4 bases at J, with 16 bases between the two ends. Germline loops: CDR1 SGHRS, CDR2 YFSETQ. CDR3 loop: CASSLFGGSTPDTQYF. DNA for the CDR3: TGCGCCAGCAGCTTGTTTGGGGGCTCAACCCCAGATACGCAGTATTTT.

This clone was detected once. This chain connects TRBV7-6 to TRBJ1-3; 7 positions match TRBD1. Germline V gene data show CDR1 as SGHVS and CDR2 as FNYEAQ. The CDR3 is made up of 16 amino acids. V shed 3 bases, J shed 4 bases, and the junction held 9 bases outside the gene matches. CDR3 in DNA: TGTGCCAGCAGCTTCTCGACAGGGTTAAAGGGAAACACCATATATTTT. Residues: CASSFSTGLKGNTIYF.

This clone has a handful of counts. This chain connects TRBV6-5 to TRBJ1-1; D is possibly TRBD1 (5 bases). This CDR3 is 14 amino acids long. Germline V lookup: CDR1 MNHEY, CDR2 SVGAGI. V shed 2 bases and J shed 1 base, with 8 bases lying between them. The CDR3 region is CASSYHQGNTEAFF. Written as DNA, the CDR3 is TGTGCCAGCAGTTACCATCAGGGGAACACTGAAGCTTTCTTT.

V usage is TRBV28 and J usage is TRBJ1-2; 8 nucleotides match TRBD1. The germline CDR1 and CDR2 sequences are MDHEN and SYDVKM. This CDR3 region has 13 residues. V lost 5 bases, J lost 8 bases, and 7 bases stayed unmatched. As DNA, the CDR3 is TGTGCCAGCAGTGAGACAGGGGAGGACGGCTACACCTTC. This sequence encodes CASSETGEDGYTF.

The chain is built from TRBV18 and TRBJ2-7; 10 bases are shared with TRBD1. There are 15 residues in the CDR3. Germline V CDR1 and CDR2: KGHSH, LQKENI. V trimming: 3 bases; J trimming: 5 bases; junction bases outside the gene matches: 7. This chain's CDR3 is CASSPSGQGKNEQYF. Here the CDR3 DNA reads TGTGCCAGCTCACCGTCGGGACAGGGGAAAAACGAGCAGTACTTC.

V and J are TRBV5-1 and TRBJ1-1, with 8 bases that match TRBD1. CDR1 SGHRS and CDR2 YFSETQ come from the germline V gene. J gave up 4 bases and V 4 bases, and 6 bases lay outside the gene matches. This CDR3 comprises 14 residues. The CDR3 bases are TGCGCCAGCAGCAAGACAGGGGAGCGCACTGAAGCTTTCTTT. It encodes CASSKTGERTEAFF.

CDR3 nucleotides: TGTGCCAGCTCACCAGAGGGCCCGAACACCGGGGAGCTGTTTTTT. Amino acid sequence: CASSPEGPNTGELFF. The chain couples TRBV18 to TRBJ2-2; possible D gene TRBD2, 5 bases. The CDR3 is made up of 15 amino acids. The germline V gene has CDR1 KGHSH and CDR2 LQKENI. V lost 2 bases and J lost 0, with 7 bases in between.

The chain links TRBV19 to TRBJ1-6, with 7 bases that match TRBD1. The germline gives CDR1 LNHDA, CDR2 SQIVND (reference sequence). J lost 5 bases, V lost 6 bases, and 4 bases had no gene match. The CDR3 runs 14 residues. This chain's CDR3 is CASRPTGNNSPLHF. Here the CDR3 DNA reads TGTGCCAGTAGGCCGACAGGGAATAATTCACCCCTCCACTTT.

V is TRBV3-1 (or the pseudogene TRBV3-2) and J is TRBJ2-2; maybe TRBD1 (5 bases). Germline-derived CDR1 and CDR2 are LGHDT and YNNKEL (reference sequence). This CDR3 has 15 amino acids. The V and J ends lost 4 bases and 0 bases respectively, with 9 bases between them. The CDR3 sequence: CASSLQAPNTGELFF. CDR3 coding DNA: TGTGCCAGCAGCCTACAGGCCCCGAACACCGGGGAGCTGTTTTTT.

The gene calls are TRBV3-1 (or the pseudogene TRBV3-2) and TRBJ2-1; 12 nucleotides align to TRBD2. Per the germline V gene, CDR1 is LGHDT and CDR2 is YNNKEL (reference sequence). Unmatched junction bases numbered 6, after V lost 0 bases and J lost 0 bases. This CDR3 region has 19 residues. The CDR3: CASSQETSGGHSSYNEQFF. The CDR3, as DNA: TGTGCCAGCAGCCAAGAGACTAGCGGGGGCCACAGCTCCTACAATGAGCAGTTCTTC.

The chain carries TRBV19 and TRBJ2-5, with D tentatively TRBD2 (6 bases). Germline CDR1 LNHDA, CDR2 SQIVND (reference sequence). CDR3 size: 14 residues. V was trimmed by 7 bases and J by 5 bases, leaving 17 bases between them. The CDR3 DNA reads TGTGCCAGTACCTCGGGAGTGGGGCTTGAGACCCAGTACTTC. Protein product: CASTSGVGLETQYF.

The genes are TRBV4-3 and TRBJ1-4; D is perhaps TRBD1 (5 bases). V was pared by 4 bases and J by 8 bases, with 11 bases between. This CDR3 contains 13 residues. Germline-derived CDR1 and CDR2 are LGHNA and YSLEER. The CDR3 nucleotides are TGCGCCAGCAGCCGGGGGGTCGGGGAAAAACTGTTTTTT. Translating it yields CASSRGVGEKLFF.